Shown below are 27 T cell receptor beta chains from a single sample sequenced in a study of T cells expressing NK-cell markers. TCRdb reprocessed the 5' RACE reads and stores each CDR3 protein as one record, lacking DNA. The sample includes about 460,000 distinct CDR3 sequences. The sequencing input was blood T cells: a sorted CD56 or NKG2C T cell subset, CD4+ or CD8+ T cells, or bulk PBMC T cells (not recorded which). The source is a woman aged 45-65 years in good health.

The J gene is TRBJ2-2, the V gene TRBV9; with no DNA, the TCRdb D assignment of TRBD1 cannot be verified. Germline CDR1 SGDLS, CDR2 YYNGEE. The CDR3 is 15 residues long. CDR3 residues: CASSPRDRGAGELFF.

The CDR3 loop reads CASTDRREGLGDTQYF. The chain recombines TRBV11-3 with TRBJ2-3; TCRdb outputs TRBD2, but without DNA this stays unchecked. This CDR3 spans 16 amino acids. Germline V CDR1 and CDR2: SGHNT, YENEEA.

The J gene is TRBJ2-1, the V gene TRBV20-1; the D gene TCRdb calls, TRBD1, cannot be checked with no DNA. There are 15 residues in the CDR3. The germline gives CDR1 DFQATT, CDR2 SNEGSKA (reference sequence). CDR3 loop: CSASPGTQSYNEQFF.

This sequence joins TRBV10-2 and TRBJ2-7; the D call of TRBD2 rests on TCRdb alone, since no DNA is present to check it. Germline assignment: CDR1 WSHSY and CDR2 SAAADI. This CDR3 region has 15 residues. The chain's CDR3 is CASSESRLGSPEQYF.

The chain combines TRBV5-1 with TRBJ2-1. In germline, CDR1 is SGHRS, CDR2 YFSETQ. This CDR3 is 13 amino acids long. The CDR3 is CASSFVTNNEQFF.

The chain carries TRBV20-1 and TRBJ2-5. CDR1 and CDR2 (germline): DFQATT, SNEGSKA (reference sequence). The CDR3 totals 15 residues. The CDR3 region is CSARGALGQQETQYF.

This chain links TRBV14 with TRBJ2-5; TCRdb calls TRBD1, which cannot be checked without DNA. CDR3 size: 17 residues. CDR1 SGHDN and CDR2 FVKESK come from the germline V gene. CDR3: CASSQVSVGGHRETQYF.

The CDR3 here is CASSSLGSTDTQYF. The chain recombines TRBV11-2 with TRBJ2-3. CDR1 is SGHAT and CDR2 is FQNNGV in the germline V gene. The CDR3 totals 14 residues.

The rearrangement uses TRBV3-1 and TRBJ1-2; TCRdb picks TRBD1, but there is no DNA to check that call. Germline V gene sequence: CDR1 LGHDT, CDR2 YNNKEL (reference sequence). The CDR3 has 14 residues. CDR3 loop: CASSPRGDYYGYTF.

The J gene is TRBJ2-3, the V gene TRBV28; TCRdb's assignment of TRBD1 cannot be checked, as there is no DNA. This CDR3 spans 16 amino acids. The V gene's germline CDR1 is MDHEN and CDR2 SYDVKM. CDR3 sequence: CASFGQGGGNPDTQYF. Supplemented by reference TRBV28 and TRBJ2-3, the full variable domain reads DVKVTQSSRYLVKRTGEKVFLECVQDMDHENMFWYRQDPGLGLRLIYFSYDVKMKEKGDIPEGYSVSREKKERFSLILESASTNQTSMYLCASFGQGGGNPDTQYFGPGTRLTVL.

The chain uses TRBV2 and TRBJ1-4; TCRdb names TRBD1, which stays unverified in the absence of DNA. The CDR3 extends over 15 amino acids. CDR1 is SNHLY, CDR2 FYNNEI, per germline. The CDR3 region is CASRSGGFRNEKLFF.

V is TRBV12-3 or TRBV12-4 and J is TRBJ2-1; without DNA, the TCRdb call of TRBD2 cannot be checked. The CDR3 covers 15 residues. The CDR3 region is CASSPRLARDNEQFF.

This sequence joins TRBV29-1 and TRBJ1-1; the D call of TRBD1 rests on TCRdb alone, since no DNA is present to check it. CDR1 and CDR2 from the germline V gene are SQVTM and ANQGSEA. This CDR3 is 14 amino acids long. CDR3: CSAGTGPKSTEAFF.

This chain connects TRBV27 to TRBJ2-3. Looked up from germline, CDR1 is MNHEY and CDR2 is SMNVEV (reference sequence). The CDR3 runs 14 residues. The chain's CDR3 is CANRHCSSTDTQYF.

V and J are TRBV5-1 and TRBJ1-1; there is no DNA to check the TCRdb D call of TRBD1. This CDR3 region has 16 residues. Germline V gene data show CDR1 as SGHRS and CDR2 as YFSETQ. CDR3 sequence: CASSPYTGAGDTEAFF.

The CDR3 is CATSAAGVGNIQYF. The chain combines TRBV12-3 or TRBV12-4 with TRBJ2-4; TCRdb's D gene call, TRBD2, goes unchecked for lack of DNA. CDR3 length: 14 amino acids.

This sequence joins TRBV6-6 and TRBJ2-1; TCRdb proposes TRBD1, but this gene call is untestable without DNA. CDR3 size: 15 residues. In germline, CDR1 is MNHNY, CDR2 SVGAGI (reference sequence). Here the CDR3 reads CASSYSTGTRGEQFF.

The chain is built from TRBV24-1 and TRBJ2-3; the D gene TCRdb calls, TRBD1, cannot be checked with no DNA. The CDR3 consists of 14 residues. Germline CDR1 and CDR2: KGHDR and SFDVKD. CDR3 loop: CATSTSHREDTQYF.

V is TRBV11-2 and J is TRBJ2-2; TCRdb designates TRBD1, a call that cannot be tested without DNA. CDR1 and CDR2 (germline): SGHAT, FQNNGV. The CDR3 totals 15 residues. Here the CDR3 reads CASSLATGNTGELFF.

The V and J genes are TRBV9 and TRBJ1-2; TCRdb lists TRBD1, though no DNA is available to test this call. The V gene's germline CDR1 is SGDLS and CDR2 YYNGEE. The CDR3 totals 14 residues. This CDR3 is CASTALERDYGYTF.

J is TRBJ2-2 and V is TRBV15; TCRdb selects TRBD2, and the lack of DNA leaves this call unchecked. The germline V gene has CDR1 LNHNV and CDR2 YYDKDF (reference sequence). The CDR3 length is 18 residues. The CDR3 is CATQSTLRAVGNTGELFF.

The J gene is TRBJ1-1, the V gene TRBV5-1. The CDR3 covers 15 residues. The germline V gene encodes CDR1 SGHRS and CDR2 YFSETQ. The CDR3 protein is CASSLLSAVITEAFF.

V gene TRBV6-1 combines with J gene TRBJ2-2; the TCRdb call, TRBD2, lacks DNA for checking. CDR3 size: 14 residues. CDR1 is MNHNS and CDR2 is SASEGT in the germline V gene. CDR3: CASSELREAGELFF.

The chain recombines TRBV9 with TRBJ2-2; the TCRdb D gene call, TRBD1, has no DNA to confirm it. Germline V gene lookup returns CDR1 SGDLS and CDR2 YYNGEE. This CDR3 is 16 amino acids long. This CDR3 reads CASSYRGQGTTGELFF.

The gene calls are TRBV7-2 and TRBJ1-5; TCRdb outputs TRBD1, but without DNA this stays unchecked. The CDR3 totals 13 residues. Germline values: CDR1 SGHTA, CDR2 FQGNSA. CDR3 sequence: CASSYTGVQPQHF. The full variable domain, with the rest looked up from reference TRBV7-2 and TRBJ1-5, is GAGVSQSPSNKVTEKGKDVELRCDPISGHTALYWYRQSLGQGLEFLIYFQGNSAPDKSGLPSDRFSAERTGGSVSTLTIQRTQQEDSAVYLCASSYTGVQPQHFGDGTRLSIL.

The chain has TRBV7-8 and TRBJ2-2; there is no DNA to check the TCRdb D call of TRBD1. This CDR3 has 16 residues. CDR1 and CDR2 (germline): SGHVS, FQNEAQ. The CDR3 protein is CASSHRRRDRSGELFF.

The chain joins TRBV5-4 to TRBJ2-1; TCRdb gives TRBD2 as the D gene, but with no DNA this cannot be confirmed. The CDR3 has 16 residues. Germline-derived CDR1 and CDR2 are SGHNT and YYREEE (reference sequence). The CDR3 region is CASSSGLAGIRNEQFF.